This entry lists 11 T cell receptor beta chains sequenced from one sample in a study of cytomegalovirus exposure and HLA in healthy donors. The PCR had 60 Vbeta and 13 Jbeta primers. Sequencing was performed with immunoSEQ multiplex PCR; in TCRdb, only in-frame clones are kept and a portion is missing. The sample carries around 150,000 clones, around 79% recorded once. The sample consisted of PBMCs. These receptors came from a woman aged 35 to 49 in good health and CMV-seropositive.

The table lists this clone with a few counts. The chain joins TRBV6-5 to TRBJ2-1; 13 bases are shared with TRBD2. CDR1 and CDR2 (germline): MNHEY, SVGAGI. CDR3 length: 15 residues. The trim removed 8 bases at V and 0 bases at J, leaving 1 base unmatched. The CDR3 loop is CASGTSGNSYNEQFF. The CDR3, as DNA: TGTGCCAGCGGGACTAGCGGGAACTCCTACAATGAGCAGTTCTTC.

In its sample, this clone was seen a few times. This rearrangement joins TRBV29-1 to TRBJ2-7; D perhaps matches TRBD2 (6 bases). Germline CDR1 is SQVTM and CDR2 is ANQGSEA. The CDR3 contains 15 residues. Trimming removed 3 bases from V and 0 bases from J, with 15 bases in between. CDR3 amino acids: CSVETPGGTSYEQYF. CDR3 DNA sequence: TGCAGCGTTGAGACTCCTGGGGGGACCTCCTACGAGCAGTACTTC.

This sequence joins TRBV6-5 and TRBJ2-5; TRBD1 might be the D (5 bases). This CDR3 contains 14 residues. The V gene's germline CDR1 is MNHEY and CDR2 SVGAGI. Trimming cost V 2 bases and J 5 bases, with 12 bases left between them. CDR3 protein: CASSYEGHRETQYF. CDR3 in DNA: TGTGCCAGCAGTTACGAAGGACATCGGGAGACCCAGTACTTC.

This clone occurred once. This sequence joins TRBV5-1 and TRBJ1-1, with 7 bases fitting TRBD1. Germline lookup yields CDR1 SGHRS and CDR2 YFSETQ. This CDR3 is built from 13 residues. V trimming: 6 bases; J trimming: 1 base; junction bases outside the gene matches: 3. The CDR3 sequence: CASNRQGNTEAFF. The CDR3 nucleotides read TGCGCCAGCAACCGACAGGGGAACACTGAAGCTTTCTTT.

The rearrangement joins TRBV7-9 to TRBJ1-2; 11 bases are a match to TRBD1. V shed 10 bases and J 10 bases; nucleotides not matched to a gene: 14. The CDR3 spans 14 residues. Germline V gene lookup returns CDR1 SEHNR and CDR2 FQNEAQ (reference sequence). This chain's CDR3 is CATLPGGQGVVYTF. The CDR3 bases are TGTGCCACCCTCCCCGGGGGACAGGGGGTTGTCTACACCTTC.

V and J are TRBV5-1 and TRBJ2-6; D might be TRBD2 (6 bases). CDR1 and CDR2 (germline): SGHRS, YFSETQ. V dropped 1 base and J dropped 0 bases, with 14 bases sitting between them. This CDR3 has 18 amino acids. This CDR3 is CASSLLGGRPSGANVLTF. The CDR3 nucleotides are TGCGCCAGCAGCTTGCTCGGGGGTCGACCCTCTGGGGCCAACGTCCTGACTTTC.

The CDR3 nucleotides read TGTGCCAGCAGCCGAGTTCGCGGTGAATCTGGAAACACCATATATTTT. Translated, it gives CASSRVRGESGNTIYF. The chain couples TRBV7-8 to TRBJ1-3; no firm D call. V was cut by 5 bases and J by 1 base, with 15 bases left in between. CDR1 is SGHVS and CDR2 is FQNEAQ in the germline V gene. CDR3 length equals 16 residues.

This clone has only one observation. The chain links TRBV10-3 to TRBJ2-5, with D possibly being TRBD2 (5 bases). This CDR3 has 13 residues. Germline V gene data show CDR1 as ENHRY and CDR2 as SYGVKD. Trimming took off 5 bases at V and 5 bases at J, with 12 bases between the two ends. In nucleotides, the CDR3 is TGTGCCATCAGTTTAAAGTCGGGGGAGACCCAGTACTTC. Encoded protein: CAISLKSGETQYF.

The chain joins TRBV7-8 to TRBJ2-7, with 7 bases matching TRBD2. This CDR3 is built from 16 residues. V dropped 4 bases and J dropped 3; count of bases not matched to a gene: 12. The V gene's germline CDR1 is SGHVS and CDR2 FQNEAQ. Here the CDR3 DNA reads TGTGCCAGCAGCTCCTTGAGGGAGGGCGTTAACTACGAGCAGTACTTC. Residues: CASSSLREGVNYEQYF.

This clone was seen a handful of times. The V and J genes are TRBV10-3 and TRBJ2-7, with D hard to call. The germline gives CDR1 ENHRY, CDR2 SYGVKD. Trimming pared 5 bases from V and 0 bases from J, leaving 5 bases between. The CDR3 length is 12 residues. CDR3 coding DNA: TGTGCCATCAGTCTAAGCTCCTACGAGCAGTACTTC. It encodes CAISLSSYEQYF.

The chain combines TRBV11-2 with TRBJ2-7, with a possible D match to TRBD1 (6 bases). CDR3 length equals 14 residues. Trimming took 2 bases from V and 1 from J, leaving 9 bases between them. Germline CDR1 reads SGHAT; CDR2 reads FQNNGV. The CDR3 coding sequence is TGTGCCAGCAGCTTAACGGACAGATCCTACGAGCAGTACTTC. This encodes CASSLTDRSYEQYF.